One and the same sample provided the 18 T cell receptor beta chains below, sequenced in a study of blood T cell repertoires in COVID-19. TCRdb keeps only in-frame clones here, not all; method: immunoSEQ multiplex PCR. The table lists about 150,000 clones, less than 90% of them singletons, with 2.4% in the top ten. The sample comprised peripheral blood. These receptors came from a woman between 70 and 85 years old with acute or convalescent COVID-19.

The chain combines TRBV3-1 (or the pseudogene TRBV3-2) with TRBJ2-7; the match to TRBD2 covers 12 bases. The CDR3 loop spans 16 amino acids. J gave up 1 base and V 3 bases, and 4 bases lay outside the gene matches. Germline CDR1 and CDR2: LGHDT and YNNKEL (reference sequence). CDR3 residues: CASSQSGLAGSYEQYF. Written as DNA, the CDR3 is TGTGCCAGCAGCCAGAGTGGACTAGCGGGGTCCTACGAGCAGTACTTC.

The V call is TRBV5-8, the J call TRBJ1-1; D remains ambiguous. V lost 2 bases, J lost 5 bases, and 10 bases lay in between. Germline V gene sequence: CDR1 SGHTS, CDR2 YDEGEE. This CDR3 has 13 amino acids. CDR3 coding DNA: TGTGCCAGCAGCTTTCGGCGAGGGACTGAAGCTTTCTTT. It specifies CASSFRRGTEAFF.

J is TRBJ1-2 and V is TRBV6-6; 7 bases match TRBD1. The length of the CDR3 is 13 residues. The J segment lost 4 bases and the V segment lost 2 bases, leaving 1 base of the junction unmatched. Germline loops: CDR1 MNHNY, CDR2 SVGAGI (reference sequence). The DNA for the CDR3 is TGTGCCAGCAGTTACGAGGGGGCCTATGGCTACACCTTC. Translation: CASSYEGAYGYTF.

The CDR3 is CASNPNSRGELFF. The DNA for the CDR3 is TGTGCCAGCAACCCAAACAGCCGAGGGGAGCTGTTTTTT. The genes are TRBV6-5 and TRBJ2-2, with D uncertain. The CDR3 length is 13 residues. V was clipped by 7 bases and J by 8 bases, with 14 bases between them. Germline V CDR1 and CDR2: MNHEY, SVGAGI.

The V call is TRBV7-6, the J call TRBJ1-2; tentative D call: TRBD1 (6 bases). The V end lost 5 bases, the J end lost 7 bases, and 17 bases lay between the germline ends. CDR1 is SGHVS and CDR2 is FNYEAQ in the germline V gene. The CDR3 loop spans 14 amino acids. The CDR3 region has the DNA TGTGCCAGCAGCCAAGGGGGGGCCTCCGGTGGCTACACCTTC. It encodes CASSQGGASGGYTF.

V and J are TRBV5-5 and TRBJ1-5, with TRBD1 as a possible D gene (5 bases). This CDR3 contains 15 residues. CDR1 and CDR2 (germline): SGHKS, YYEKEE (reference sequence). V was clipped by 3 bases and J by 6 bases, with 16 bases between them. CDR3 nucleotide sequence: TGTGCCAGCAGCTCTGCTGGGACTTGGGGTCAGCCCCAGCATTTT. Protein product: CASSSAGTWGQPQHF.

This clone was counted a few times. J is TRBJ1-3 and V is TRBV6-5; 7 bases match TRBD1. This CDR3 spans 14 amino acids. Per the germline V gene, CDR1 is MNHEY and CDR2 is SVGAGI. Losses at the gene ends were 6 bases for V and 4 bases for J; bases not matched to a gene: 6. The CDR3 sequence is CASSPQGIGNTIYF. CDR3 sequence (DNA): TGTGCCAGCAGCCCACAGGGGATCGGAAACACCATATATTTT.

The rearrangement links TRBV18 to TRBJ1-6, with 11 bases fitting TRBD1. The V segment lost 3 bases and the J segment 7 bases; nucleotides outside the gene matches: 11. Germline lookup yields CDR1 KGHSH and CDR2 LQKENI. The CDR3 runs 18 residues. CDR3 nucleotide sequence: TGTGCCAGCTCACCTCTTCCTTCCGGGACAGGGGGGAATTCACCCCTCCACTTT. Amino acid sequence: CASSPLPSGTGGNSPLHF.

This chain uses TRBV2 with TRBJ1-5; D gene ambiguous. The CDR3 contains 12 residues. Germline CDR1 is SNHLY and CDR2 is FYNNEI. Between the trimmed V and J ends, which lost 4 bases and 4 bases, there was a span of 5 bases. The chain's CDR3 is CASSANNQPQHF. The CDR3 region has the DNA TGTGCCAGCAGTGCAAATAATCAGCCCCAGCATTTT.

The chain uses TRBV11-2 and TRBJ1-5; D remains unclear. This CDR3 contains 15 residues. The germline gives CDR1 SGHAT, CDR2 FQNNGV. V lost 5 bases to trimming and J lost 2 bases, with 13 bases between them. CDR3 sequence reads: CASSREGRGNQPQHF. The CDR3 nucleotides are TGTGCCAGCAGCCGGGAGGGTAGGGGCAATCAGCCCCAGCATTTT. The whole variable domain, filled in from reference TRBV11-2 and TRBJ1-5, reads EAGVAQSPRYKIIEKRQSVAFWCNPISGHATLYWYQQILGQGPKLLIQFQNNGVVDDSQLPKDRFSAERLKGVDSTLKIQPAKLEDSAVYLCASSREGRGNQPQHFGDGTRLSIL.

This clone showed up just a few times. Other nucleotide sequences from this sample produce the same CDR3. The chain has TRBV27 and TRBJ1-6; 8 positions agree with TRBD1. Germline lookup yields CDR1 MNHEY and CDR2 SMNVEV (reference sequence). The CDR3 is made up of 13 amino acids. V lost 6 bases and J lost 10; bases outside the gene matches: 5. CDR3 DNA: TGTGCCAGCAGCCAGGGGGCTGGCTCACCCCTCCACTTT. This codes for CASSQGAGSPLHF.

CDR3 bases: TGTGCCAGCAGTTACTCTGGGACTAGCGAAGAGACCCAGTACTTC. It specifies CASSYSGTSEETQYF. The chain combines TRBV6-2 or TRBV6-3 with TRBJ2-5, with 10 bases lining up with TRBD2. V trimming: 0 bases; J trimming: 3 bases; junction bases outside the gene matches: 1. The CDR3 totals 15 residues. Germline V gives CDR1 MNHEY, CDR2 SVGEGT.

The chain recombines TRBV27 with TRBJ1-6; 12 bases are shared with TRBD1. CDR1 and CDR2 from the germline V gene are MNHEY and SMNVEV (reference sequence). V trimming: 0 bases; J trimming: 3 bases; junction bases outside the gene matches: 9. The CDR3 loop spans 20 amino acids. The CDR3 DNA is TGTGCCAGCAGTTTATCGTACCAGGGACAGGGGGCGAGCTATAATTCACCCCTCCACTTT. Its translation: CASSLSYQGQGASYNSPLHF.

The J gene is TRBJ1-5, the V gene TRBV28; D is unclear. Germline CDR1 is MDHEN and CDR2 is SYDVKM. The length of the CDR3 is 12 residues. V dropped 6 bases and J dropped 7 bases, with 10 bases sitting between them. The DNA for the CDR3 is TGTGCCAGCAGCCAGACAAAACAGCCCCAGCATTTT. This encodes CASSQTKQPQHF.

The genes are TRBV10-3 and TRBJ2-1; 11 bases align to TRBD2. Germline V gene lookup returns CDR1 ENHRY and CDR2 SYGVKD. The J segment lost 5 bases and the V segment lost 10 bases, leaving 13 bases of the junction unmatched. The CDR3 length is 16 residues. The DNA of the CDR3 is TGTGCCACCCGGGGGGTAACTAGCGGGGGCAACAATGAGCAGTTCTTC. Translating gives CATRGVTSGGNNEQFF.

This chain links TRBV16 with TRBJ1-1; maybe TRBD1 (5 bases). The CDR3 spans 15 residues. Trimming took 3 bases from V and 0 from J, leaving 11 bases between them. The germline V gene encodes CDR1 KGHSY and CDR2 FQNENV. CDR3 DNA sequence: TGTGCCAGCAGCCAGGCGGGGGTAATGAACACTGAAGCTTTCTTT. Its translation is CASSQAGVMNTEAFF.

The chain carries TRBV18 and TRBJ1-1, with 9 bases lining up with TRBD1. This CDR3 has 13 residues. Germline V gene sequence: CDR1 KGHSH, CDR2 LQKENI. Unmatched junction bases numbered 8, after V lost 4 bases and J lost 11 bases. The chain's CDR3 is CASSRDRAEDAFF. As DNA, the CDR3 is TGTGCCAGCTCACGGGACAGGGCGGAGGATGCTTTCTTT.

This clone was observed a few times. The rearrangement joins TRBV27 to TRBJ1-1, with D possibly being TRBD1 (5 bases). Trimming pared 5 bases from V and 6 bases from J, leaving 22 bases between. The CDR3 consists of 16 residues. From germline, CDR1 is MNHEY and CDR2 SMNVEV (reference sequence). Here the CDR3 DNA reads TGTGCCAGCAGTCATCTCCAACGGGGGGGTATCCCTGAAGCTTTCTTT. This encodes CASSHLQRGGIPEAFF.